Listed here are 9 T cell receptor beta chains from one sample, sequenced in a study of blood T cell repertoires in COVID-19. Clones were read by immunoSEQ multiplex PCR, and TCRdb kept only the in-frame ones, dropping some. Among 90,000 to 150,000 clones listed, around 81% were seen once. Sequencing used peripheral blood. These receptors were collected from a human donor in a cohort sampled during active COVID-19.

The chain couples TRBV5-6 to TRBJ2-7; TRBD2 matches 7 bases. CDR1 SGHDT and CDR2 YYEEEE come from the germline V gene. V trimming: 4 bases; J trimming: 0 bases; junction bases outside the gene matches: 10. The CDR3 totals 16 residues. This CDR3 is CASSKGRGGYSYEQYF. For the CDR3, the DNA is TGTGCCAGCAGCAAGGGACGGGGAGGGTACTCCTACGAGCAGTACTTC.

V gene TRBV9 combines with J gene TRBJ1-1, with 9 bases that match TRBD1. V was clipped by 2 bases and J by 4 bases; unmatched bases: 6. Germline V CDR1 and CDR2: SGDLS, YYNGEE. CDR3 length: 15 residues. This CDR3 reads CASSVAGQGSTEAFF. DNA for the CDR3: TGTGCCAGCAGCGTTGCGGGACAGGGTAGCACTGAAGCTTTCTTT.

This rearrangement joins TRBV7-6 to TRBJ2-7, with unresolved D. The CDR3 is made up of 12 amino acids. V was cut by 2 bases and J by 4 bases, with 6 bases left in between. Germline V gene sequence: CDR1 SGHVS, CDR2 FNYEAQ. The CDR3 DNA reads TGTGCCAGCAGCTTAACGGAGTACGAGCAGTACTTC. Protein sequence: CASSLTEYEQYF.

V usage is TRBV6-2 or TRBV6-3 and J usage is TRBJ2-5, with 13 nucleotides matching TRBD2. The V gene end was trimmed by 2 bases and the J gene end by 8 bases; junction bases not matched to a gene: 8. This CDR3 comprises 16 residues. Looked up from germline, CDR1 is MNHEY and CDR2 is SVGEGT. The CDR3 loop is CASSYQGLAGTFTQYF. DNA for the CDR3: TGTGCCAGCAGTTACCAGGGACTAGCGGGGACCTTTACCCAGTACTTC.

This clone was observed a handful of times. V and J are TRBV18 and TRBJ2-5; 7 bases map to TRBD1. CDR1 KGHSH and CDR2 LQKENI come from the germline V gene. The CDR3 is made up of 12 amino acids. V trimming: 6 bases; J trimming: 4 bases; junction bases outside the gene matches: 2. The CDR3 nucleotides read TGTGCCAGCTCGGGACAGATAGAGACCCAGTACTTC. Translating it yields CASSGQIETQYF. Using reference TRBV18 and TRBJ2-5 for the parts outside the CDR3, the full variable domain is NAGVMQNPRHLVRRRGQEARLRCSPMKGHSHVYWYRQLPEEGLKFMVYLQKENIIDESGMPKERFSAEFPKEGPSILRIQQVVRGDSAAYFCASSGQIETQYFGPGTRLLVL.

This clone was found a few times. This chain joins TRBV6-5 and TRBJ1-6; 7 bases align to TRBD1. Per the germline V gene, CDR1 is MNHEY and CDR2 is SVGAGI. Unmatched junction bases numbered 5, after V lost 2 bases and J lost 7 bases. The CDR3 sequence is 15 residues long. The CDR3 spells CASSYDRAKNSPLHF. DNA of the CDR3: TGTGCCAGCAGTTACGACAGGGCCAAGAATTCACCCCTCCACTTT.

This rearrangement joins TRBV28 to TRBJ2-7, with unresolved D. Trimming removed 3 bases from V and 0 bases from J, with 6 bases in between. Germline V gene data show CDR1 as MDHEN and CDR2 as SYDVKM. The CDR3 runs 13 residues. Written as DNA, the CDR3 is TGTGCCAGCAGTTTGGGCCCCTCCTACGAGCAGTACTTC. Its translation: CASSLGPSYEQYF.

J is TRBJ1-4 and V is TRBV4-3, with a possible D match to TRBD1 (5 bases). The ends were cut back, 1 base at V and 7 bases at J, with 10 bases in the middle. Germline V gene lookup returns CDR1 LGHNA and CDR2 YSLEER. This CDR3 contains 14 residues. The CDR3 is CASSQGGVGEKLFF. In DNA, the CDR3 is TGCGCCAGCAGCCAAGGGGGGGTCGGTGAAAAACTGTTTTTT.

The V and J genes are TRBV6-2 or TRBV6-3 and TRBJ2-3; 13 nucleotides match TRBD2. The CDR3 is made up of 19 amino acids. Germline V CDR1 and CDR2: MNHEY, SVGEGT. J gave up 3 bases and V 0 bases, and 9 bases lay outside the gene matches. The CDR3 sequence: CASSYSSTRTSGRTDTQYF. The DNA for the CDR3 is TGTGCCAGCAGTTACTCTTCCACTCGGACTAGCGGGAGAACAGATACGCAGTATTTT.